This T cell receptor beta chain was sequenced in a study of cytomegalovirus exposure and HLA in healthy donors. The method was immunoSEQ multiplex PCR; TCRdb's version includes in-frame clones alone and lacks a portion of them. Of 120,000 or so clones in the sample, around 88% were seen once. The germline CDR1 and CDR2 sequences are SGHNT and YENEEA. The CDR3 length is 12 residues. A note on this clone: Mismatch with germline at one junction end may stem from a read error.

The receptor's source is a man younger than 35 in good health and CMV-seronegative. This chain links TRBV11-3 with TRBJ2-7; D may be TRBD1 (6 bases). Material for sequencing was PBMCs. CDR3 nucleotides: TGTGCCAGCAGCCCCCGCAGGGGCGGGCGCAGCTTC. Protein sequence: CASSPRRGGRSF. The full variable domain, rest sourced from reference TRBV11-3 and TRBJ2-7, is EAGVVQSPRYKIIEKKQPVAFWCNPISGHNTLYWYLQNLGQGPELLIRYENEEAVDDSQLPKDRFSAERLKGVDSTLKIQPAELGDSAVYLCASSPRRGGRSFGPGTRLTVT.